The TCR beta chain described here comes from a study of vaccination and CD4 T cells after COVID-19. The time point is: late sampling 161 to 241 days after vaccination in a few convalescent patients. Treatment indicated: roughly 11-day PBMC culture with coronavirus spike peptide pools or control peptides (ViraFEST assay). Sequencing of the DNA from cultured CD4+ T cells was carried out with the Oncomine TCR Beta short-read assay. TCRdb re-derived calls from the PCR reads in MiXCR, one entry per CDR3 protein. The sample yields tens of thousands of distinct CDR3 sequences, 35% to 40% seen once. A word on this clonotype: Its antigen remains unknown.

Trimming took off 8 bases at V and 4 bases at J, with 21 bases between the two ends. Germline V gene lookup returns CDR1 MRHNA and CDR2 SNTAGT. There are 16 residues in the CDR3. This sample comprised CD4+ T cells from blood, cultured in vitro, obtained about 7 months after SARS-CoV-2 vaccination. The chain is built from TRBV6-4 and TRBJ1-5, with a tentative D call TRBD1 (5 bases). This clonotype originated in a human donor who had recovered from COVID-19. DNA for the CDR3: TGTGCCAGCGCGGCCCAATTGGGACGGCGAAATCAGCCCCAGCATTTT. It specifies CASAAQLGRRNQPQHF.